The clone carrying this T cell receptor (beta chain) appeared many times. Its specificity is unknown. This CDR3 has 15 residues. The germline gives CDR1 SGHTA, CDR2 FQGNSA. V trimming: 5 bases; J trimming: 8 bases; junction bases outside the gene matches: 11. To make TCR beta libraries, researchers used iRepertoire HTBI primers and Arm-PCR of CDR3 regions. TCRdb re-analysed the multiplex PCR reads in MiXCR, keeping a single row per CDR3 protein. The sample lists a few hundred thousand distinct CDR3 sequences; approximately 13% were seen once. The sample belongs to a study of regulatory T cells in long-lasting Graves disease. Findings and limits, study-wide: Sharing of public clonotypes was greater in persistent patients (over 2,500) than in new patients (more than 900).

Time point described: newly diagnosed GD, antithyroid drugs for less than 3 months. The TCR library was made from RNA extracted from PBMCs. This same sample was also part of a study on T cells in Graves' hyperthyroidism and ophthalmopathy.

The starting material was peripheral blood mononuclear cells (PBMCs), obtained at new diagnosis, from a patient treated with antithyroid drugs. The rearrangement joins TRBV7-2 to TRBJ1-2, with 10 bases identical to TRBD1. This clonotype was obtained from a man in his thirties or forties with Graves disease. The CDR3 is CASSARQGAGLGYTF. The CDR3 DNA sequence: TGTGCCAGCAGCGCAAGACAGGGGGCTGGGTTAGGCTACACCTTC.